This note documents a single TCR beta chain sequence. No antigen is known for it. These data belong to a study of OX40 agonist ivuxolimab in advanced cancers. Looking at the study overall: Therapy given before enrollment (anti-PD-1, anti-PD-L1 or anti-CTLA-4) was allowed, and around 40% had some. General observations from the study: The study observed clonal expansion of CD4+ and CD8+ blood T cells by week 6 at 0.1 to 3.0 mg/kg.

Profiled with immunoSEQ multiplex PCR; TCRdb holds only in-frame clones, not every one. The sample carries around 35,000 clones, about 87% recorded once. This CDR3 is 15 amino acids long. Germline V gene sequence: CDR1 SNHLY, CDR2 FYNNEI. V gave up 10 bases and J gave up 0 bases, with 16 bases separating them. The receptor comes from an adult with an advanced solid tumor such as melanoma, head and neck, liver or kidney cancer. Sequencing used CD4+ or CD8+ T cells sorted from blood, obtained in a trial of the OX40 agonist ivuxolimab. The chain is built from TRBV2 and TRBJ2-1; tentatively, D is TRBD2 (6 bases). The CDR3 nucleotides read TGTGCCACCGCTAGGGAGGCGGGCTCCTACAATGAGCAGTTCTTC. Residues: CATAREAGSYNEQFF.